These 24 T cell receptor beta chains were sequenced from one sample in a study of regulatory T cells in long-lasting Graves disease. For TCR beta, libraries came from iRepertoire HTBI primers and Arm-PCR of CDR3 regions. TCRdb re-analysed the multiplex PCR reads in MiXCR, keeping a single row per CDR3 protein. The sample includes around 430,000 distinct CDR3 sequences, 20% to 25% of them seen just once. Time point specified: persistent/refractory GD, antithyroid drugs over 5 years with positive TRAb. RNA extracted from PBMCs served as the sequencing template. The sequencing here drew on peripheral blood mononuclear cells (PBMCs), taken when the disease was refractory, from a patient treated with antithyroid drugs. The receptor set was obtained from a female donor with Graves disease.

As to this clonotype: A clone one base away is much larger, so this may be a read error. V and J are TRBV2 and TRBJ2-4; D might be TRBD2 (6 bases). The V and J ends lost 8 bases and 5 bases respectively, with 19 bases between them. The V gene's germline CDR1 is SNHLY and CDR2 FYNNEI. The CDR3 is 15 amino acids. CDR3 residues: CASRGWWRRENIQYF. Written as DNA, the CDR3 is TGTGCCAGCCGGGGGTGGTGGCGGAGGGAAAACATTCAGTACTTC. The variable domain in full, completed from reference TRBV2 and TRBJ2-4, reads EPEVTQTPSHQVTQMGQEVILRCVPISNHLYFYWYRQILGQKVEFLVSFYNNEISEKSEIFDDQFSVERPDGSNFTLKIRSTKLEDSAMYFCASRGWWRRENIQYFGAGTRLSVL.

In its sample, this clonotype was seen a few times. The chain uses TRBV19 and TRBJ2-4, with a possible D match to TRBD1 (6 bases). The germline V gene has CDR1 LNHDA and CDR2 SQIVND (reference sequence). The CDR3 has 14 residues. The ends were cut back, 3 bases at V and 4 bases at J, with 10 bases in the middle. The CDR3: CASSIYREKNIQYF. Here the CDR3 DNA reads TGTGCCAGTAGTATTTACAGGGAAAAAAACATTCAGTACTTC.

Ten or more counts support this clonotype. This chain joins TRBV12-3 or TRBV12-4 and TRBJ1-4; 8 nucleotides line up with TRBD1. The CDR3 is made up of 13 amino acids. V lost 6 bases, J lost 10 bases, and 7 bases stayed unmatched. The CDR3, as DNA: TGTGCCAGCAGAGGACAGGGCATCGGAAAACTGTTTTTT. Translating it yields CASRGQGIGKLFF.

About this clonotype itself: One end of the junction is discordant with germline, which a read error may explain. The chain joins TRBV20-1 to TRBJ2-2, with 9 bases aligning to TRBD2. Germline CDR1 is DFQATT and CDR2 is SNEGSKA (reference sequence). The CDR3 consists of 14 residues. The chain's CDR3 is CSARAGGNTGELFF. DNA for the CDR3: TGCAGTGCGAGAGCGGGGGGGAACACCGGGGAGCTGTTTTTT.

The table lists this clonotype with many counts. V and J are TRBV15 and TRBJ2-5; 9 nucleotides agree with TRBD2. CDR1 is LNHNV, CDR2 YYDKDF, per germline (reference sequence). This CDR3 contains 15 residues. Trimming cost V 3 bases and J 1 base; bases outside gene matches: 3. CDR3 sequence (DNA): TGTGCCACCAGCAGGACTAGCGGACTCCAAGAGACCCAGTACTTC. It codes for CATSRTSGLQETQYF. Combining the CDR3 with reference TRBV15 and TRBJ2-5 gives the whole variable domain DAMVIQNPRYQVTQFGKPVTLSCSQTLNHNVMYWYQQKSSQAPKLLFHYYDKDFNNEADTPDNFQSRRPNTSFCFLDIRSPGLGDTAMYLCATSRTSGLQETQYFGPGTRLLVL.

V usage is TRBV9 and J usage is TRBJ2-6; the match to TRBD1 covers 10 bases. The CDR3 has 17 amino acids. With 3 bases clipped from V and 1 base from J, the junction kept 4 bases outside the gene matches. Germline CDR1 and CDR2: SGDLS and YYNGEE. The CDR3 DNA reads as TGTGCCAGCAGCGGGACAGGGGGAGGTTCTGGGGCCAACGTCCTGACTTTC. Translating it yields CASSGTGGGSGANVLTF.

This clonotype was detected a few times. V is TRBV6-1 and J is TRBJ2-4; TRBD1 might be the D (6 bases). CDR1 and CDR2 from the germline V gene are MNHNS and SASEGT. The CDR3 has 15 residues. The V end was cut by 3 bases, the J end by 4 bases, with 13 bases between. The CDR3 here is CASSDSPGAKNIQYF. CDR3 in DNA: TGTGCCAGCAGTGATTCTCCAGGGGCTAAAAACATTCAGTACTTC.

The genes are TRBV5-1 and TRBJ2-2, with 8 bases aligning to TRBD1. Germline V gene lookup returns CDR1 SGHRS and CDR2 YFSETQ. The ends lost 0 bases at V and 2 bases at J; junction bases unmatched: 6. The CDR3 has 17 amino acids. The CDR3 nucleotides are TGCGCCAGCAGCTTGGGGCGCGGACAGGGCAACACCGGGGAGCTGTTTTTT. Encoded protein: CASSLGRGQGNTGELFF.

This clonotype was observed a handful of times. The chain has TRBV27 and TRBJ1-5; the D is unclear. CDR1 is MNHEY, CDR2 SMNVEV, per germline (reference sequence). This CDR3 has 15 amino acids. Trimming shortened V by 4 bases and J by 0 bases, and 10 bases separated the two germline ends. CDR3 DNA sequence: TGTGCCAGCAGTTGGTCCTTTTATAGCAATCAGCCCCAGCATTTT. It encodes CASSWSFYSNQPQHF.

This clonotype was recorded many times. The chain joins TRBV7-3 to TRBJ2-6, with 8 nucleotides matching TRBD1. The CDR3 spans 16 residues. Germline V gene lookup returns CDR1 SGHTA and CDR2 FQGTGA. The ends lost 5 bases at V and 4 bases at J; junction bases unmatched: 7. The CDR3 region has the DNA TGTGCCAGCAGCCCCTCGACAGGGGCCGGGGCCAACGTCCTGACTTTC. Residues: CASSPSTGAGANVLTF.

This clonotype was picked up a small number of times. The chain has TRBV5-1 and TRBJ1-1; a possible D gene is TRBD1 (6 bases). The germline V and J ends were trimmed by 4 bases and 5 bases, with 18 bases remaining between them. Germline assignment: CDR1 SGHRS and CDR2 YFSETQ. There are 15 residues in the CDR3. The CDR3 region is CASSDRGPDETEAFF. The CDR3 nucleotides are TGCGCCAGCAGCGACCGGGGGCCGGATGAAACTGAAGCTTTCTTT.

In its sample, this clonotype was seen many times. V usage is TRBV7-2 and J usage is TRBJ2-7, with 11 positions matching TRBD1. Germline trimming cut 2 bases from V and 7 bases from J; bases unmatched to any gene: 4. Germline CDR1 SGHTA, CDR2 FQGNSA. The length of the CDR3 is 14 residues. The chain's CDR3 is CASSLRGTGGEQYF. The CDR3 bases are TGTGCCAGCAGCTTACGTGGGACAGGGGGGGAGCAGTACTTC. Looking up the rest from reference TRBV7-2 and TRBJ2-7 gives the full variable domain: GAGVSQSPSNKVTEKGKDVELRCDPISGHTALYWYRQSLGQGLEFLIYFQGNSAPDKSGLPSDRFSAERTGGSVSTLTIQRTQQEDSAVYLCASSLRGTGGEQYFGPGTRLTVT.

This clonotype was seen many times. The genes are TRBV28 and TRBJ1-4; 8 bases line up with TRBD1. Germline assignment: CDR1 MDHEN and CDR2 SYDVKM. V lost 6 bases and J lost 8; bases outside the gene matches: 8. The CDR3 is 14 amino acids. The CDR3 DNA is TGTGCCAGCAGGACGACAGGGGAGGAAGAAAAACTGTTTTTT. It specifies CASRTTGEEEKLFF.

This clonotype was seen at least ten times. The chain links TRBV2 to TRBJ1-2; D might be TRBD1 (5 bases). Trimming shortened V by 8 bases and J by 5 bases, and 15 bases separated the two germline ends. The CDR3 loop spans 13 amino acids. CDR1 is SNHLY, CDR2 FYNNEI, per germline. The CDR3 spells CASSPSGRYGYTF. CDR3 nucleotide sequence: TGTGCCAGCTCCCCCTCAGGGCGGTATGGCTACACCTTC.

This clonotype has at least ten counts. This chain uses TRBV28 with TRBJ1-2; D is unclear. Germline CDR1 MDHEN, CDR2 SYDVKM. The CDR3 totals 12 residues. With 4 bases removed from V and 5 bases from J, the gap between germline ends came to 8 bases. For the CDR3, the DNA is TGTGCCAGCAGTTCCAGAACTTATGGCTACACCTTC. Its translation: CASSSRTYGYTF.

This chain joins TRBV25-1 and TRBJ2-2; D ambiguous. The CDR3 consists of 15 residues. Between the trimmed V and J ends, which lost 1 base and 1 base, there was a span of 7 bases. In germline, CDR1 is MGHDK, CDR2 SYGVNS. DNA for the CDR3: TGTGCCAGCAGTGAATCTACGGTGAACACCGGGGAGCTGTTTTTT. Encoded protein: CASSESTVNTGELFF.

This clonotype was seen only a few times. The DNA for the CDR3 is TGTGCCAGCAGGTTCGGCGGGTCCTACGAGCAGTACTTC. It yields the protein CASRFGGSYEQYF. This chain links TRBV3-1 with TRBJ2-7, with D maybe TRBD2 (5 bases). V lost 6 bases to trimming and J lost 1 base, with 10 bases between them. The germline V gene has CDR1 LGHDT and CDR2 YNNKEL (reference sequence). CDR3 size: 13 residues.

The table lists this clonotype with many counts. The chain has TRBV7-9 and TRBJ1-1; perhaps TRBD1 as D (5 bases). The CDR3 is 13 amino acids. The V gene's germline CDR1 is SEHNR and CDR2 FQNEAQ (reference sequence). V lost 4 bases and J lost 6, with 12 bases in between. The CDR3 sequence: CASSYDRGSEAFF. The CDR3 DNA reads TGTGCCAGCAGCTATGATAGGGGCTCTGAAGCTTTCTTT.

The sample holds a few counts of this clonotype. V gene TRBV3-1 combines with J gene TRBJ2-5; 12 positions match TRBD2. This CDR3 is built from 19 residues. V dropped 0 bases and J dropped 0; count of bases not matched to a gene: 8. Germline CDR1 reads LGHDT; CDR2 reads YNNKEL (reference sequence). In DNA form, the CDR3 reads TGTGCCAGCAGCCAAGAAAACCGACTAGCGGGAGTGAACCAAGAGACCCAGTACTTC. It codes for CASSQENRLAGVNQETQYF.

The sample holds many counts of this clonotype. The gene calls are TRBV28 and TRBJ2-5; 8 positions match TRBD2. The CDR3 is 14 residues long. Germline V lookup: CDR1 MDHEN, CDR2 SYDVKM. Germline trimming cut 2 bases from V and 4 bases from J; bases unmatched to any gene: 3. CDR3 protein: CASSLRTSLETQYF. CDR3 sequence (DNA): TGTGCCAGCAGTTTACGGACTAGCTTAGAGACCCAGTACTTC.

This clonotype has only a few counts. The rearrangement uses TRBV7-2 and TRBJ2-3; a weak D match, TRBD2 (6 bases). This CDR3 has 15 amino acids. V lost 6 bases and J 2 bases, leaving 15 bases between the germline ends. Germline-derived CDR1 and CDR2 are SGHTA and FQGNSA. CDR3 bases: TGTGCCAGCAGTTGGCGGGAAGCGAACACAGATACGCAGTATTTT. Encoded protein: CASSWREANTDTQYF.

This clonotype was detected only a few times. The chain links TRBV12-3 or TRBV12-4 to TRBJ2-4, with 7 bases lining up with TRBD1. V lost 6 bases to trimming and J lost 3 bases; unmatched junction nucleotides: 5. This CDR3 spans 14 amino acids. CDR3 bases: TGTGCCAGCAGCCCGGGACAGAACAAAAACATTCAGTACTTC. Translation gives CASSPGQNKNIQYF.

This clonotype came up a few times. This may come from a read error, since a much larger clone is one base off. This chain connects TRBV4-3 to TRBJ1-1; D perhaps matches TRBD1 (6 bases). The CDR3 length is 14 residues. Germline values: CDR1 LGHNA, CDR2 YSLEER. Here the CDR3 DNA reads TGTGCCAGCAGCACCGGACAGCTGAACACTGAAGCTTTCTTT. Amino acid sequence: CASSTGQLNTEAFF.

This chain joins TRBV20-1 and TRBJ1-1; D is ambiguous. CDR3 length: 12 amino acids. V lost 0 bases, J lost 5 bases, and 7 bases lay in between. Germline V gene data show CDR1 as DFQATT and CDR2 as SNEGSKA (reference sequence). The CDR3 here is CSARDGQTEAFF. In DNA form, the CDR3 reads TGCAGTGCTAGAGATGGCCAGACTGAAGCTTTCTTT.